Presented here are 21 T cell receptor beta chains from one specimen sequenced in a study of T cell responses to AZD1222 COVID-19 vaccine. Data came from immunoSEQ multiplex PCR; TCRdb stores just in-frame clones and leaves some out. The table includes fewer than 150,000 clones, roughly nine tenths detected once. Sequencing was performed on peripheral blood, taken 28 days after the second AZD1222 dose. These receptors all stem from an adult who received the AZD1222 COVID-19 vaccine.

The chain employs TRBV5-5 and TRBJ1-1; D is uncertain. Trimming left V 1 base short and J 1 base short, with 8 bases between. CDR1 is SGHKS and CDR2 is YYEKEE in the germline V gene (reference sequence). CDR3 length: 14 residues. Here the CDR3 DNA reads TGTGCCAGCAGCTTGATTGAGACGAACACTGAAGCTTTCTTT. Translation gives CASSLIETNTEAFF.

The chain employs TRBV27 and TRBJ1-4, with D unclear. The V gene's germline CDR1 is MNHEY and CDR2 SMNVEV (reference sequence). V shed 7 bases and J shed 7 bases, with 19 bases lying between them. The CDR3 spans 15 residues. The CDR3 DNA reads TGTGCCAGCACCAAGAAGGCCGGGGAGGGTGAAAAACTGTTTTTT. It is translated as CASTKKAGEGEKLFF.

The chain couples TRBV5-4 to TRBJ2-7, with 7 bases lining up with TRBD2. The CDR3 extends over 16 amino acids. CDR1 is SGHNT and CDR2 is YYREEE in the germline V gene (reference sequence). V was clipped by 1 base and J by 2 bases; unmatched bases: 9. The CDR3 bases are TGTGCCAGCAGCTTGCCCCGGGGCGGGAGAGCCTACGAGCAGTACTTC. Amino acid sequence: CASSLPRGGRAYEQYF.

This sequence joins TRBV30 and TRBJ1-4, with a weak D call TRBD1 (5 bases). The V and J ends lost 0 bases and 13 bases respectively, with 21 bases between them. Germline lookup yields CDR1 GTSNPN and CDR2 SVGIG (reference sequence). The CDR3 runs 15 residues. CDR3 bases: TGTGCCTGGAGTGTACGTTCGGGACCCACACCAGGACTGTTTTTT. Its protein is CAWSVRSGPTPGLFF.

The rearrangement uses TRBV7-8 and TRBJ2-2, with D hard to call. V lost 5 bases to trimming and J lost 7 bases, with 8 bases between them. The germline CDR1 and CDR2 sequences are SGHVS and FQNEAQ. This CDR3 comprises 12 residues. The CDR3 DNA sequence: TGTGCCAGCAGCCTCCACATCGGGGAGCTGTTTTTT. Translation: CASSLHIGELFF.

The V gene is TRBV6-2 or TRBV6-3, the J gene TRBJ2-5, with D possibly TRBD2 on 5 matching bases. This CDR3 region has 13 residues. Germline CDR1 reads MNHEY; CDR2 reads SVGEGT. V lost 1 base and J 4 bases, leaving 7 bases between the germline ends. The CDR3 DNA sequence: TGTGCCAGCAGTTACTATCGGGGAGAGACCCAGTACTTC. Translation: CASSYYRGETQYF.

The rearrangement uses TRBV19 and TRBJ1-1, with 8 bases aligning to TRBD1. The trim removed 5 bases at V and 3 bases at J, leaving 8 bases unmatched. The germline gives CDR1 LNHDA, CDR2 SQIVND (reference sequence). This CDR3 spans 15 amino acids. CDR3 in DNA: TGTGCCAGTAGTCGTCCCCTGGACAGGGACACTGAAGCTTTCTTT. It encodes CASSRPLDRDTEAFF.

The chain couples TRBV6-5 to TRBJ2-7; D is ambiguous. The V end lost 1 base, the J end lost 2 bases, and 6 bases lay between the germline ends. This CDR3 is built from 13 residues. CDR1 is MNHEY and CDR2 is SVGAGI in the germline V gene. CDR3 protein: CASSYFGTYEQYF. CDR3 coding DNA: TGTGCCAGCAGTTACTTCGGAACCTACGAGCAGTACTTC.

The chain is built from TRBV9 and TRBJ1-2, with unresolved D. Trimming took 4 bases from V and 6 from J, leaving 10 bases between them. Germline V CDR1 and CDR2: SGDLS, YYNGEE. The CDR3 spans 12 residues. The CDR3: CASSNPGHGYTF. CDR3 DNA: TGTGCCAGCAGCAACCCGGGCCATGGCTACACCTTC.

This clone has only one observation. This chain links TRBV3-1 (or the pseudogene TRBV3-2) with TRBJ2-7; perhaps TRBD1 as D (6 bases). V lost 4 bases and J lost 2, with 15 bases in between. This CDR3 is 15 amino acids long. The germline gives CDR1 LGHDT, CDR2 YNNKEL (reference sequence). CDR3 protein: CASSLTGIATYEQYF. As DNA, the CDR3 is TGTGCCAGCAGCCTCACAGGGATAGCGACCTACGAGCAGTACTTC.

This sequence joins TRBV9 and TRBJ1-4, with 8 bases that match TRBD1. Germline assignment: CDR1 SGDLS and CDR2 YYNGEE. V lost 5 bases, J lost 8 bases, and 8 bases stayed unmatched. The CDR3 sequence is 14 residues long. The CDR3 coding sequence is TGTGCCAGCAGATTTGGACAGGGTGAAGAAAAACTGTTTTTT. Translating gives CASRFGQGEEKLFF. The complete variable domain, with remaining parts taken from reference TRBV9 and TRBJ1-4, reads DSGVTQTPKHLITATGQRVTLRCSPRSGDLSVYWYQQSLDQGLQFLIQYYNGEERAKGNILERFSAQQFPDLHSELNLSSLELGDSALYFCASRFGQGEEKLFFGSGTQLSVL.

This clone has only a few counts. The chain has TRBV2 and TRBJ1-5; a possible D gene is TRBD1 (5 bases). Germline V lookup: CDR1 SNHLY, CDR2 FYNNEI. The V end lost 1 base, the J end lost 6 bases, and 13 bases lay between the germline ends. The CDR3 extends over 15 amino acids. The CDR3 DNA reads as TGTGCCAGCAGTGAAGTCTCAGGGATAGCTCAGCCCCAGCATTTT. Its translation: CASSEVSGIAQPQHF.

The chain links TRBV11-2 to TRBJ2-7; D is unresolved. The CDR3 has 13 residues. CDR1 is SGHAT and CDR2 is FQNNGV in the germline V gene. Trimming shortened V by 1 base and J by 3 bases, and 7 bases separated the two germline ends. The CDR3 spells CASSLGIGYEQYF. In DNA form, the CDR3 reads TGTGCCAGCAGCTTAGGTATCGGCTACGAGCAGTACTTC. Full variable domain (rest looked up from reference TRBV11-2 and TRBJ2-7): EAGVAQSPRYKIIEKRQSVAFWCNPISGHATLYWYQQILGQGPKLLIQFQNNGVVDDSQLPKDRFSAERLKGVDSTLKIQPAKLEDSAVYLCASSLGIGYEQYFGPGTRLTVT.

The V gene is TRBV6-5, the J gene TRBJ2-3; 9 bases fit TRBD2. Germline CDR1 reads MNHEY; CDR2 reads SVGAGI. Trimming removed 1 base from V and 1 base from J; junction bases left unmatched: 0. CDR3 length: 15 amino acids. The DNA for the CDR3 is TGTGCCAGCAGTTACTTAGCGGGGGGCACAGATACGCAGTATTTT. Translated, it gives CASSYLAGGTDTQYF.

The chain uses TRBV5-6 and TRBJ1-3; D is undetermined. CDR3 length: 15 residues. V was pared by 2 bases and J by 4 bases, with 13 bases between. Germline-derived CDR1 and CDR2 are SGHDT and YYEEEE. The CDR3 nucleotides are TGTGCCAGCAGCTTTGGACTATTTGGAGGAAACACCATATATTTT. Protein sequence: CASSFGLFGGNTIYF.

V and J are TRBV3-1 (or the pseudogene TRBV3-2) and TRBJ2-4; D not certain. Germline assignment: CDR1 LGHDT and CDR2 YNNKEL (reference sequence). This CDR3 has 13 residues. V gave up 5 bases and J gave up 5 bases, with 10 bases separating them. The DNA for the CDR3 is TGTGCCAGCAGCTACTCCCACGAAAACATTCAGTACTTC. As protein: CASSYSHENIQYF.

The rearrangement uses TRBV10-1 and TRBJ2-5; maybe TRBD2 (7 bases). CDR3 length equals 17 residues. The V gene's germline CDR1 is WNHNN and CDR2 SYGVQD (reference sequence). Deletions cut 4 bases from V and 5 bases from J, with 23 bases between. CDR3 sequence: CASSGGPREGGGETQYF. The CDR3 DNA reads as TGCGCCAGCAGTGGGGGTCCTAGGGAGGGAGGGGGGGAGACCCAGTACTTC.

The chain has TRBV7-9 and TRBJ1-1; D ambiguous. V was pared by 2 bases and J by 2 bases, with 12 bases between. Per the germline V gene, CDR1 is SEHNR and CDR2 is FQNEAQ (reference sequence). This CDR3 has 15 residues. CDR3 sequence: CASSLFAQPNTEAFF. CDR3 nucleotides: TGTGCCAGCAGCTTATTTGCTCAACCTAACACTGAAGCTTTCTTT.

V and J are TRBV5-1 and TRBJ1-2; D is unclear. Germline V CDR1 and CDR2: SGHRS, YFSETQ. Trimming cost V 0 bases and J 8 bases, with 8 bases left between them. The CDR3 contains 12 residues. The CDR3 loop is CASSLEQTGYTF. The CDR3 nucleotides read TGCGCCAGCAGCTTGGAACAAACGGGCTACACCTTC.

The chain uses TRBV7-6 and TRBJ2-1; 10 nucleotides agree with TRBD2. The CDR3 sequence is 16 residues long. Per germline, CDR1 SGHVS and CDR2 FNYEAQ. V lost 5 bases to trimming and J lost 4 bases; unmatched junction nucleotides: 8. The CDR3, as DNA: TGTGCCAGCAGCACCTCATCTAGCGGGGGTTACAATGAGCAGTTCTTC. Translated: CASSTSSSGGYNEQFF. The entire variable domain, with the rest obtained from reference TRBV7-6 and TRBJ2-1, is as follows: GAGVSQSPRYKVTKRGQDVALRCDPISGHVSLYWYRQALGQGPEFLTYFNYEAQQDKSGLPNDRFSAERPEGSISTLTIQRTEQRDSAMYRCASSTSSSGGYNEQFFGPGTRLTVL.

This clone occurred a few times. The chain recombines TRBV14 with TRBJ1-4; D is undetermined. The V end was cut by 4 bases, the J end by 8 bases, with 17 bases between. The CDR3 length is 15 residues. Germline values: CDR1 SGHDN, CDR2 FVKESK. Written as DNA, the CDR3 is TGTGCCAGCAGCCCCCTAGGCGGGGATAGGGAAAAACTGTTTTTT. Protein: CASSPLGGDREKLFF.